This T cell receptor (beta chain) derives from a study of persistence of HIV-infected CD4 T cells. Study at large: Isolated cells were CMV- and HIV-1 Gag-responding CD4+ T cells. General study results and limits: TCRbeta richness was lower in CMV- and Gag-responding cells than in anti-CD3/anti-CD28-responding cells. Within sorted populations, more oligoclonal TCRs accompanied more oligoclonal proviruses.

Sequencing used immunoSEQ version 4 in survey mode. The method was immunoSEQ multiplex PCR; TCRdb's version includes in-frame clones alone and lacks a portion of them. The repertoire has 25,000 to 35,000 clones, approximately 80% of them found once; the top ten carry more than 0.85%. Lysates of CMV-infected fibroblasts at 10 ug/mL stimulated these cells. Sorted nonresponding memory CD4+ T cells were CD40L-negative, CD69-negative, CD45RO-high. Points on this clone: Its antigen is not known.

Germline V lookup: CDR1 MNHNS, CDR2 SASEGT. The CDR3 sequence is 17 residues long. Trimming took off 0 bases at V and 0 bases at J, with 9 bases between the two ends. J is TRBJ2-6 and V is TRBV6-1; D unresolved. This specimen consisted of CD4+ T cells sorted from PBMCs after roughly 17-hour stimulation, obtained from a patient who received antiretroviral therapy. This TCR derives from an adult man with HIV who was CMV-seropositive. The CDR3 nucleotides read TGTGCCAGCAGTGAAGCGCTTCGGAGCTCTGGGGCCAACGTCCTGACTTTC. Its protein product is CASSEALRSSGANVLTF.